This T cell receptor (beta chain) was sequenced during a study of OX40 agonist ivuxolimab in advanced cancers. Sequenced by immunoSEQ multiplex PCR; TCRdb stores in-frame clones only, minus some. The repertoire consists of some 8,000 clones, with 75% to 85% occurring once and the leading ten covering approximately 16%. From germline, CDR1 is SGHRS and CDR2 YFSETQ. Unmatched junction bases numbered 10, after V lost 3 bases and J lost 12 bases. This CDR3 contains 14 residues. The TCR comes from an adult with an advanced solid tumor such as melanoma, head and neck, liver or kidney cancer. The chain recombines TRBV5-1 with TRBJ1-1, with TRBD1 matching over 11 bases. Sample: CD4+ or CD8+ T cells sorted from blood, taken in a trial of the OX40 agonist ivuxolimab. The CDR3 is CASSSGQGAGDSFF. The CDR3 coding sequence is TGCGCCAGCAGCTCCGGACAGGGGGCTGGTGATTCTTTCTTT. The full variable domain, its missing parts supplied by reference TRBV5-1 and TRBJ1-1, is KAGVTQTPRYLIKTRGQQVTLSCSPISGHRSVSWYQQTPGQGLQFLFEYFSETQRNKGNFPGRFSGRQFSNSRSEMNVSTLELGDSALYLCASSSGQGAGDSFFGQGTRLTVV.